This TCR beta chain was sequenced in a study of blood T cell repertoires in COVID-19. At the level of the study: PBMCs, B-cell-depleted T cells, or T cells provided the cDNA or gDNA that made up the material.

The V end was cut by 4 bases, the J end by 0 bases, with 13 bases between. This CDR3 has 15 residues. Germline V lookup: CDR1 SGHRS, CDR2 YFSETQ. Produced via immunoSEQ multiplex PCR; TCRdb's table is partial and in-frame only. The table records around 150,000 clones, 85% of them present only once. Sequenced material: peripheral blood. The receptor comes from a human donor with acute or convalescent COVID-19. The donor label of this sample is uncertain. V gene TRBV5-1 combines with J gene TRBJ1-1; no clear D. The CDR3 DNA reads TGCGCCAGCAGCCCCTTAGCAGCAATGAACACTGAAGCTTTCTTT. Translation: CASSPLAAMNTEAFF.